Here is one T cell receptor beta chain with its context. The data are from a study of CD8 T cells in Susac syndrome. Trimming stripped 7 bases from V and 0 bases from J, with 9 bases between. The CDR3 has 13 residues. CDR1 is MDHEN, CDR2 SYDVKM, per germline. Random hexamers primed reverse transcription of about 0.5 to 1 ug RNA. TCRdb redid the calling of the immunoSEQ multiplex PCR reads with MiXCR, one entry per CDR3 protein. The sample includes about 130,000 distinct CDR3 sequences, about 95% of them seen just once. Material for sequencing was CD4+ T cells from PBMCs. The sequence came from a human donor in good health. The chain has TRBV28 and TRBJ1-1; a possible D gene is TRBD1 (6 bases). The CDR3 is CASIGGLNTEAFF. CDR3 sequence (DNA): TGTGCCAGCATCGGGGGCCTGAACACTGAAGCTTTCTTT.